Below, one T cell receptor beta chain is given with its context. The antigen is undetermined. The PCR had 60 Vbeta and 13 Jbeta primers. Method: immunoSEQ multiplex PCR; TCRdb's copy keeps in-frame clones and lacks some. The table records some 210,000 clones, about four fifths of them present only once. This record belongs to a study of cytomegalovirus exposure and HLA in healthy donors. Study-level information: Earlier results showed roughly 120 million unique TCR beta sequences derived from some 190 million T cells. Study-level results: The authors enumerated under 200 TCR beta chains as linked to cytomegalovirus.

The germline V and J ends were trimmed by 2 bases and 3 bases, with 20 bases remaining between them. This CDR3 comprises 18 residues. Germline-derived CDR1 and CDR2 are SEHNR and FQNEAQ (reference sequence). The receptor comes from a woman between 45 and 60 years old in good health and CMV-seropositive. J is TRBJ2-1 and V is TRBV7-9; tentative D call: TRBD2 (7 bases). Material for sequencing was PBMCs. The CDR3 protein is CASSLSYGGPNSYNEQFF. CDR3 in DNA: TGTGCCAGCAGCTTATCATACGGGGGGCCTAATAGCTACAATGAGCAGTTCTTC.